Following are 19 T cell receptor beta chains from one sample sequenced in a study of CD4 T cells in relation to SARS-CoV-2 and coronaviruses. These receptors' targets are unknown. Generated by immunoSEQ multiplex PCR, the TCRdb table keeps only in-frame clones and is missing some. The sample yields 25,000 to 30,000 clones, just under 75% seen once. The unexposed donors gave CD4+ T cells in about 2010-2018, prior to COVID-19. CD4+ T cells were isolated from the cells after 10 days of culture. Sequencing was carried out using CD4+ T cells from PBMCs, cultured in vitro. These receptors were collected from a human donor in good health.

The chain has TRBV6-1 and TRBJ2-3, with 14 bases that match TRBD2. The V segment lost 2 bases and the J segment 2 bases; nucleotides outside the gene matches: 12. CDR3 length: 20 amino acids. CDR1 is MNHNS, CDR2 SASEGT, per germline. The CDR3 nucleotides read TGTGCCAGCAGTGAATTCCCCCCGGGACTAGCGGGAGTTTACACAGATACGCAGTATTTT. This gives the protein CASSEFPPGLAGVYTDTQYF.

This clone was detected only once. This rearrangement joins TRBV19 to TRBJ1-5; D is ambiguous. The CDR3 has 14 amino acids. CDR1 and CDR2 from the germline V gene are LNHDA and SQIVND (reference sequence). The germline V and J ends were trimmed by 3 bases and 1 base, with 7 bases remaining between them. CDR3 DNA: TGTGCCAGTAGTATCGTGACGAGCAATCAGCCCCAGCATTTT. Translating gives CASSIVTSNQPQHF.

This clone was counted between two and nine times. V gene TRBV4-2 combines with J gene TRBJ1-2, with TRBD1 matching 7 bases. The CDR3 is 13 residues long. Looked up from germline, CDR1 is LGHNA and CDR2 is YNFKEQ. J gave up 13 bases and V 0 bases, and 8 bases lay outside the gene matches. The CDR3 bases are TGTGCCAGCAGCCAAGATCGGGCAGGGGGGCGCACCTTC. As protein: CASSQDRAGGRTF.

The DNA of the CDR3 is TGCGCCAGCAGCAGGGGAGAACACACCGGGGAGCTGTTTTTT. Protein product: CASSRGEHTGELFF. The chain recombines TRBV5-1 with TRBJ2-2; D possibly matches TRBD1 or TRBD2 (5 bases each). The CDR3 contains 14 residues. Germline CDR1 SGHRS, CDR2 YFSETQ. V lost 4 bases and J lost 3, with 10 bases in between.

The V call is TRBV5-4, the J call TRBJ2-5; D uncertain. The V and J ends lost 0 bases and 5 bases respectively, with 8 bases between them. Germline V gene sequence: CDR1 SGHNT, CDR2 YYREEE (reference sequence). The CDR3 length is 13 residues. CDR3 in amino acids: CASSLDGRETQYF. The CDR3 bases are TGTGCCAGCAGCTTGGACGGCAGGGAGACCCAGTACTTC.

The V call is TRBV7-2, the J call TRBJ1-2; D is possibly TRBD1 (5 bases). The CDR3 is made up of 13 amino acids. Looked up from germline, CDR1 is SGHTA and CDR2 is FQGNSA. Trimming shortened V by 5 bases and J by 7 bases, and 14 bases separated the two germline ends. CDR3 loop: CASSPMGEAGYTF. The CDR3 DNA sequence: TGTGCCAGCAGCCCTATGGGGGAGGCTGGCTACACCTTC.

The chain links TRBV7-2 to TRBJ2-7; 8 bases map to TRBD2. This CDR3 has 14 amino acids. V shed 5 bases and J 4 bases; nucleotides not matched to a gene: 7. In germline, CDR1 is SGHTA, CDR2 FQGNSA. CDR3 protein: CASSPSGQSYEQYF. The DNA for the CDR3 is TGTGCCAGCAGCCCTAGCGGGCAATCTTACGAGCAGTACTTC. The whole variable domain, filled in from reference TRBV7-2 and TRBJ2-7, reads GAGVSQSPSNKVTEKGKDVELRCDPISGHTALYWYRQSLGQGLEFLIYFQGNSAPDKSGLPSDRFSAERTGGSVSTLTIQRTQQEDSAVYLCASSPSGQSYEQYFGPGTRLTVT.

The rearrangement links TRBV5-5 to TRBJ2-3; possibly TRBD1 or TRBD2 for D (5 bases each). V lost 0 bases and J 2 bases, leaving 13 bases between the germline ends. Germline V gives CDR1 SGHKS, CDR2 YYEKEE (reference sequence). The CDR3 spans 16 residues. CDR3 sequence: CASSLGLVGATDTQYF. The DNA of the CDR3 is TGTGCCAGCAGCTTGGGTCTAGTCGGGGCCACAGATACGCAGTATTTT.

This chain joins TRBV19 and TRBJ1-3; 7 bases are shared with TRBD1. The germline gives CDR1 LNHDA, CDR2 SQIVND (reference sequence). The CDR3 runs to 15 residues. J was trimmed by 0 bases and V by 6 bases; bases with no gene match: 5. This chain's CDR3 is CASSKTGTSGNTIYF. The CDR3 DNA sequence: TGTGCCAGTAGCAAGACAGGGACCTCTGGAAACACCATATATTTT.

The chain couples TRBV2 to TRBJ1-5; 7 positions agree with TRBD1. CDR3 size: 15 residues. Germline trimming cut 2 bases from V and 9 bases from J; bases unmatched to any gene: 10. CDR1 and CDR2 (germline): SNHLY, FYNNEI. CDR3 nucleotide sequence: TGTGCCAGCAGTGAAACGGGACAGCCCTTGTTGCCCCAGCATTTT. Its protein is CASSETGQPLLPQHF.

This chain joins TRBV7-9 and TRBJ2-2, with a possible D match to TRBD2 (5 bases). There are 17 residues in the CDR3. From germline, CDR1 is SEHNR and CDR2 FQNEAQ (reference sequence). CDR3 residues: CALPARGAAQNTGELFF. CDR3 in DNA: TGTGCTCTCCCCGCTCGTGGAGCGGCTCAGAACACCGGGGAGCTGTTTTTT.

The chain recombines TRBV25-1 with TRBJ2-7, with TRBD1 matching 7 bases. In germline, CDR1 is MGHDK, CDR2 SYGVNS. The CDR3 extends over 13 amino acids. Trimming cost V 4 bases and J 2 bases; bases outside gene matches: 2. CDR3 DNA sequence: TGTGCCAGCAGTGTGACAGGGACCTACGAGCAGTACTTC. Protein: CASSVTGTYEQYF.

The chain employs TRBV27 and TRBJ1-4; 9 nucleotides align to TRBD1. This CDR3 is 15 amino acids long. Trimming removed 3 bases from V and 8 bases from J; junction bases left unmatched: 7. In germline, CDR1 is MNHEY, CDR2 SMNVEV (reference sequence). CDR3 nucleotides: TGTGCCAGCAGTTTCGACAGGGGGTCCACCGAAAAACTGTTTTTT. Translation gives CASSFDRGSTEKLFF. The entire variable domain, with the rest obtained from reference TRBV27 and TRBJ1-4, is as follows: EAQVTQNPRYLITVTGKKLTVTCSQNMNHEYMSWYRQDPGLGLRQIYYSMNVEVTDKGDVPEGYKVSRKEKRNFPLILESPSPNQTSLYFCASSFDRGSTEKLFFGSGTQLSVL.

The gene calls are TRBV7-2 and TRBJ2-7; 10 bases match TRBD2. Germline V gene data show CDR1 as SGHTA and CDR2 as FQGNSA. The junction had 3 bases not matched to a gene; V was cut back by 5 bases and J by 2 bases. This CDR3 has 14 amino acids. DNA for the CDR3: TGTGCCAGCAGCACTAGCGGGGCCGCCTACGAGCAGTACTTC. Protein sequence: CASSTSGAAYEQYF.

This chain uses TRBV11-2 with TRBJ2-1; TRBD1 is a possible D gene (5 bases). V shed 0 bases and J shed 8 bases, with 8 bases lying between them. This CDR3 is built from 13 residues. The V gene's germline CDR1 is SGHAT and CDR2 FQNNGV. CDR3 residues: CASSLDQGDEQFF. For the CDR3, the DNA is TGTGCCAGCAGCTTAGATCAGGGCGATGAGCAGTTCTTC.

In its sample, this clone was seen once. This CDR3 reads CASSIPPVVGTNEQFF. DNA for the CDR3: TGTGCCAGTAGTATTCCCCCGGTGGTAGGGACAAATGAGCAGTTCTTC. The chain employs TRBV19 and TRBJ2-1; D is perhaps TRBD1 (6 bases). The CDR3 consists of 16 residues. The V end was cut by 3 bases, the J end by 7 bases, with 19 bases between. Per the germline V gene, CDR1 is LNHDA and CDR2 is SQIVND (reference sequence).

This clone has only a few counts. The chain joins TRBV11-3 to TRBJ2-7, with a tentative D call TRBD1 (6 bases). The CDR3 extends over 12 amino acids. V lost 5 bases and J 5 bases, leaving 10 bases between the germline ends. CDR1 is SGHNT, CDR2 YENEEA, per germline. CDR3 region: CASSDDRNEQYF. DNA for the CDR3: TGTGCCAGCAGCGATGACAGGAACGAGCAGTACTTC.

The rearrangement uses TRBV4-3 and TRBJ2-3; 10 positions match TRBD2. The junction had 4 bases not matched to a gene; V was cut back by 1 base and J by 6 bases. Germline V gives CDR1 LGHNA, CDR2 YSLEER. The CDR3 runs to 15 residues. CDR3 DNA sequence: TGCGCCAGCAGCCAAGGACTAGCGGGCTCCGATACGCAGTATTTT. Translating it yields CASSQGLAGSDTQYF.

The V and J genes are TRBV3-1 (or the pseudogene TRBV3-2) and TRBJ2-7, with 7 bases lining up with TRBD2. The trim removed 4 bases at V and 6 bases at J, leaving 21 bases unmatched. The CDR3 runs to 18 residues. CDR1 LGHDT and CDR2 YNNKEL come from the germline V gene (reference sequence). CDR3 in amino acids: CASSPWLEPGGRNSEQYF. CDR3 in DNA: TGTGCCAGCAGCCCATGGTTGGAGCCGGGCGGGAGAAACTCCGAGCAGTACTTC.